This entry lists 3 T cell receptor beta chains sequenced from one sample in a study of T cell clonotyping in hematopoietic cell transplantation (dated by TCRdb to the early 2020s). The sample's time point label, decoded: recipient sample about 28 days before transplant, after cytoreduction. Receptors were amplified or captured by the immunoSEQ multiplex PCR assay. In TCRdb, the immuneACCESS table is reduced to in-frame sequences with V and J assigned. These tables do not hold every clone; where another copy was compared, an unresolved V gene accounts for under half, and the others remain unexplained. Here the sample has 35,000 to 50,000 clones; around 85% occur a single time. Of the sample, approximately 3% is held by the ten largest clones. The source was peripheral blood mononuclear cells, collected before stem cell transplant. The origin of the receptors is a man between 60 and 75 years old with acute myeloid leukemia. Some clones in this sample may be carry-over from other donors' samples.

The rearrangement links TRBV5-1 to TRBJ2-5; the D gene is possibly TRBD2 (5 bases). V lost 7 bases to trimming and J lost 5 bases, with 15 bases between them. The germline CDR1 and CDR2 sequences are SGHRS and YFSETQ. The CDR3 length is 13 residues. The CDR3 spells CASHPGQRETQYF. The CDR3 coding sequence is TGCGCCAGCCACCCCGGTCAGCGGGAGACCCAGTACTTC.

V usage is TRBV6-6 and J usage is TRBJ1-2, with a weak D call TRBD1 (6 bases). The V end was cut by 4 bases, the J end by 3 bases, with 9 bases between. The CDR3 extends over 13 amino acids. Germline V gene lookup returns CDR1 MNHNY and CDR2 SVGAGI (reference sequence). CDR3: CASSWTDYYGYTF. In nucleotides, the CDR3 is TGTGCCAGCAGTTGGACAGATTACTATGGCTACACCTTC.

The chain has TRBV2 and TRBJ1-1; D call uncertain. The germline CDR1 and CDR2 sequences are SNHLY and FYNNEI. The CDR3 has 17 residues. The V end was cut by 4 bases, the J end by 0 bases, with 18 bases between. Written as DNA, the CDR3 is TGTGCCAGCAGTGTACCCACAGATTTTTTATTGAACACTGAAGCTTTCTTT. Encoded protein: CASSVPTDFLLNTEAFF.